Shown below are 11 T cell receptor beta chains from a single sample sequenced in a study of siplizumab effects on memory and regulatory T cells. Measured with immunoSEQ multiplex PCR; TCRdb has only the in-frame clones, and not every one. The data show 100,000 or so clones, about 94% seen once. The material sequenced was non-Treg CD4+ T cells sorted from blood. Receptors were obtained from a human donor in good health.

Worth noting for this clone: Relative to the germline gene, one junction end is altered; a read error may explain this. V and J are TRBV7-7 and TRBJ1-4; D unclear. Germline CDR1 SSHAT, CDR2 FNYEAQ (reference sequence). The CDR3 is 16 amino acids. CDR3 region: CASSLEGSPTNEKLFF. DNA of the CDR3: TGTGCTAGCAGCTTAGAGGGCAGCCCAACTAATGAAAAACTGTTTTTT.

This chain joins TRBV5-1 and TRBJ2-2; TRBD2 matches at 13 bases. CDR1 and CDR2 from the germline V gene are SGHRS and YFSETQ. V lost 4 bases, J lost 6 bases, and 12 bases stayed unmatched. This CDR3 contains 18 residues. The CDR3 bases are TGCGCCAGCAGCCCGATACCGGGACTAGCGGGATCGCCCGGGGAGCTGTTTTTT. Amino acids: CASSPIPGLAGSPGELFF.

The rearrangement uses TRBV7-3 and TRBJ2-3; 7 positions match TRBD1. This CDR3 has 14 amino acids. CDR1 SGHTA and CDR2 FQGTGA come from the germline V gene. Trimming took 5 bases from V and 2 from J; bases not matched to a gene: 4. The DNA for the CDR3 is TGTGCCAGCAGCATGGGACAGTACACAGATACGCAGTATTTT. Amino acid sequence: CASSMGQYTDTQYF.

This chain joins TRBV2 and TRBJ2-1; 12 bases map to TRBD2. This CDR3 has 17 amino acids. Trimming cost V 2 bases and J 6 bases; bases outside gene matches: 8. Per the germline V gene, CDR1 is SNHLY and CDR2 is FYNNEI. CDR3 in amino acids: CASSELRASGRANEQFF. CDR3 nucleotides: TGTGCCAGCAGTGAACTCCGGGCTAGCGGGAGGGCCAATGAGCAGTTCTTC.

Regarding this clone: Additional DNA sequences in this sample encode the identical CDR3. This chain joins TRBV19 and TRBJ2-3; D is perhaps TRBD2 (5 bases). Per the germline V gene, CDR1 is LNHDA and CDR2 is SQIVND (reference sequence). CDR3 length: 14 residues. The ends were cut back, 6 bases at V and 5 bases at J, with 15 bases in the middle. As DNA, the CDR3 is TGTGCCAGTAGGGCCCCGGGGAGTGGAGATACGCAGTATTTT. This translates into CASRAPGSGDTQYF.

The chain joins TRBV9 to TRBJ1-1; D possibly corresponds to TRBD1 (6 bases). Germline CDR1 reads SGDLS; CDR2 reads YYNGEE. The CDR3 is 14 residues long. Between the trimmed V and J ends, which lost 3 bases and 4 bases, there was a span of 13 bases. CDR3 protein: CASSAFQGITEAFF. Written as DNA, the CDR3 is TGTGCCAGCAGCGCCTTCCAGGGGATCACTGAAGCTTTCTTT.

The rearrangement uses TRBV6-6 and TRBJ1-5; 9 positions agree with TRBD1. CDR1 MNHNY and CDR2 SVGAGI come from the germline V gene (reference sequence). The J segment lost 0 bases and the V segment lost 10 bases, leaving 7 bases of the junction unmatched. The length of the CDR3 is 15 residues. Here the CDR3 DNA reads TGTGCCACATCAGGGACAGGGAATAGCAATCAGCCCCAGCATTTT. Translated, it gives CATSGTGNSNQPQHF.

The V and J genes are TRBV12-5 and TRBJ2-5; D remains unclear. CDR1 and CDR2 (germline): LGHNT, FRNRAP. The V end lost 7 bases, the J end lost 5 bases, and 17 bases lay between the germline ends. This CDR3 contains 14 residues. The CDR3 loop is CASASMRVMETQYF. Written as DNA, the CDR3 is TGTGCTAGTGCTTCCATGAGAGTTATGGAGACCCAGTACTTC. The entire variable domain, with the rest obtained from reference TRBV12-5 and TRBJ2-5, is as follows: DARVTQTPRHKVTEMGQEVTMRCQPILGHNTVFWYRQTMMQGLELLAYFRNRAPLDDSGMPKDRFSAEMPDATLATLKIQPSEPRDSAVYFCASASMRVMETQYFGPGTRLLVL.

The J gene is TRBJ2-3, the V gene TRBV7-2; D may be TRBD1 (6 bases). V lost 4 bases and J lost 1, with 12 bases in between. The CDR3 totals 15 residues. Germline CDR1 is SGHTA and CDR2 is FQGNSA. The CDR3 region is CASSSPHRGTDTQYF. The CDR3 DNA sequence: TGTGCCAGCAGCTCCCCACACAGGGGCACAGATACGCAGTATTTT. The whole variable domain, filled in from reference TRBV7-2 and TRBJ2-3, reads GAGVSQSPSNKVTEKGKDVELRCDPISGHTALYWYRQSLGQGLEFLIYFQGNSAPDKSGLPSDRFSAERTGGSVSTLTIQRTQQEDSAVYLCASSSPHRGTDTQYFGPGTRLTVL.

This clone was detected once. This chain links TRBV5-5 with TRBJ2-7; no reliable D call. CDR1 is SGHKS, CDR2 YYEKEE, per germline (reference sequence). The CDR3 has 14 residues. V was cut by 1 base and J by 3 bases, with 11 bases left in between. CDR3 loop: CASSLTGQRYEQYF. The CDR3 bases are TGTGCCAGCAGCTTGACGGGTCAACGCTACGAGCAGTACTTC.

The genes are TRBV12-5 and TRBJ2-1, with no clear D. V lost 2 bases, J lost 10 bases, and 15 bases lay in between. Germline CDR1 is LGHNT and CDR2 is FRNRAP. The CDR3 extends over 14 amino acids. The CDR3 loop reads CASGLSDKRVEQFF. The DNA for the CDR3 is TGTGCTAGTGGTTTGAGTGACAAGCGTGTGGAGCAGTTCTTC.